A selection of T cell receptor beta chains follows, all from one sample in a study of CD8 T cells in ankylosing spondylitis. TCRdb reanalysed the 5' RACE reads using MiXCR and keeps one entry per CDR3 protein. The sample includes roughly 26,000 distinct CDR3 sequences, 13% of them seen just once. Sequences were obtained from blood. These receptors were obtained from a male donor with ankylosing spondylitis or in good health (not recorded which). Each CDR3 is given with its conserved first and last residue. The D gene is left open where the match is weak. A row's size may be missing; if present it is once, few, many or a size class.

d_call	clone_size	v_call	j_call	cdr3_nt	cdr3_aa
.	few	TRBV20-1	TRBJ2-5	TGCAGTGCTCCTCAACAGATAAGCCAAGAGACCCAGTACTTC	CSAPQQISQETQYF
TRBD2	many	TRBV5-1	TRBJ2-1	TGCGCCAGCAGCTTGGCAGAAACGGGAGGCAACAGAGTATCCCTCTCCTACAATGAGCAGTTCTTC	CASSLAETGGNRVSLSYNEQFF
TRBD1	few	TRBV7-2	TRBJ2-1	TGTGCCAGCAGCCTCAACAGGGGGTCCTACAATGAGCAGTTCTTC	CASSLNRGSYNEQFF
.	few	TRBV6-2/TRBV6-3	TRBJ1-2	TGTGCCACGAGTATTGGGGGCTATGGCTACACCTTC	CATSIGGYGYTF
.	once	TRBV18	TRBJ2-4	TGTGCCAGCTCACCCTTCGGGGGAACCATAGCCAAAAACATTCAGTACTTC	CASSPFGGTIAKNIQYF
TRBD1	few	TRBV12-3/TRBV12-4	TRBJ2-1	TGTGCCAGCAGTCCCCTGGACAGGGGGCACAATGAGCAGTTCTTC	CASSPLDRGHNEQFF
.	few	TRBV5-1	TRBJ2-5	TGCGCCAGCAGCGGAGGATCCAAAATGTACTTC	CASSGGSKMYF
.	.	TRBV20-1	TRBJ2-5	TGCAGTGCTAGAGATCCCGGGGGCCAAGAGACCCAGTACTTC	CSARDPGGQETQYF
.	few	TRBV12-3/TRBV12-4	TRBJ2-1	TGTGCCAGCAGTTTAGTTGCCTCCTACAATGAGCAGTTCTTC	CASSLVASYNEQFF
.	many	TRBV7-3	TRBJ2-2	TGTGCCAGCAGCTCCCCGGACCAAGACACTGACACCGGGGAGCTGTTTTTT	CASSSPDQDTDTGELFF
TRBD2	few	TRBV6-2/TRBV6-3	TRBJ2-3	TGTGCCAGCAGCCCCATTAGCGGGAGGCCTTTCACAGATACGCAGTATTTT	CASSPISGRPFTDTQYF
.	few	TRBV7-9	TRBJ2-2	TGTGCCAGCAGCCAGGACTCCCCCGGCACCGGGGAGCTGTTTTTT	CASSQDSPGTGELFF
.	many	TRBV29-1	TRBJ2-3	TGCAGCGTTATCACGGGGGCTGATACGCAGTATTTT	CSVITGADTQYF
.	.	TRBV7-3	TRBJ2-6	TGTGCCAGCAGCTTAACTTCGGGAGTTCTCTCTGGGGCCAACGTCCTGACTTTC	CASSLTSGVLSGANVLTF
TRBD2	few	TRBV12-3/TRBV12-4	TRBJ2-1	TGTGCCAGCAGAGCTAGCGGGAGGGCTTTAGCTGAGCAGTTCTTC	CASRASGRALAEQFF
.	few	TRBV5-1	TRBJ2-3	TGCGCCAGCAGCTTGGAGGGGGGAATTACAGATACGCAGTATTTT	CASSLEGGITDTQYF
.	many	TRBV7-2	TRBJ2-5	TGTGCCAGCAGCTTAGCACTAGGGTCGGATCGGGAGACCCAGTACTTC	CASSLALGSDRETQYF
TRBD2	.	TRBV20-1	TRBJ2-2	TGCAGTGGTGGCGGGAGGGCCGCCGGGGAGCTGTTTTTT	CSGGGRAAGELFF
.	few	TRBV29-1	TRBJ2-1	TGCAGCGTCCGGGGTAGGGCCTACAATGAGCAGTTCTTC	CSVRGRAYNEQFF
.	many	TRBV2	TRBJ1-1	TGTGCCAGCAGTAAAGAGGACTCCACTGAAGCTTTCTTT	CASSKEDSTEAFF
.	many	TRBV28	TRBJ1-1	TGTGCCAGCAGTCGAGCCGGGACGGATAAACTTGAAGCTTTCTTT	CASSRAGTDKLEAFF
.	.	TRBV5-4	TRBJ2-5	TGTGCCAGCAGCTTGGGGGAACCCCAAGAGACCCAGTACTTC	CASSLGEPQETQYF
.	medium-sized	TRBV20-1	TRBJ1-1	TGCAGTGCCATGGGCCCGATGGACACTGAAGCTTTCTTT	CSAMGPMDTEAFF
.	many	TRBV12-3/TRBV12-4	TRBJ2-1	TGTGCCAGCAGTCTTCGGGATGAGCAGTTCTTC	CASSLRDEQFF
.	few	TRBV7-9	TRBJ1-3	TGTGCCAGCAGCTTAGCGAGGGCGACAGGCCGACATAGAGGAAACACCATATATTTT	CASSLARATGRHRGNTIYF
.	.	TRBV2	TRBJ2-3	TGTGCCAGCAGCGGACGGATCAGCACAGATACGCAGTATTTT	CASSGRISTDTQYF
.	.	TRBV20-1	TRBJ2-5	TGCAGTGCTAGGACGGACCAAGAGACCCAGTACTTC	CSARTDQETQYF
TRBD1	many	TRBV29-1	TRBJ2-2	TGCAGCGCCCAGGGGGTAGTGGGAAACACCGGGGAGCTGTTTTTT	CSAQGVVGNTGELFF
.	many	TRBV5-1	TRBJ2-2	TGCGCCAGCAGCTTGGCTTTGGACACCGGGGAGCTGTTTTTT	CASSLALDTGELFF
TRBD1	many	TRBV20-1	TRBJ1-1	TGCAGTGCTAGAGAGACAGGGAGGGACACTGAAGCTTTCTTT	CSARETGRDTEAFF
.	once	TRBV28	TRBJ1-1	TGTGCCAGCAGTTTATTTGGCGGGGAAGCTTTCTTT	CASSLFGGEAFF
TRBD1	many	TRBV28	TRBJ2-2	TGTGCCAGCAGTTTCCCCAGGGACAGGGCCGCGAACACCGGGGAGCTGTTTTTT	CASSFPRDRAANTGELFF
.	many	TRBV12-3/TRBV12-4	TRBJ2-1	TGTGCCAGCAGCGAAGGGGGGCCCGGAGCGAATGAGCAGTTCTTC	CASSEGGPGANEQFF
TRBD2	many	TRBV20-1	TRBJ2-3	TGCAGTGGAAGGCTAGCGGGAGACACAGATACGCAGTATTTT	CSGRLAGDTDTQYF
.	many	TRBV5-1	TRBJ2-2	TGCGCCAGCAGCTTGGCTATGGTAACCGGGGAGCTGTTTTTT	CASSLAMVTGELFF
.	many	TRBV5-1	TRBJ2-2	TGCGCCAGCAGCTTTGGTCAACAGATCACCGGGGAGCTGTTTTTT	CASSFGQQITGELFF
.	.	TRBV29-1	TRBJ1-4	TGCAGCGTTCTCGAGTTCCGGAACTGTTTTTTT	CSVLEFRNCFF
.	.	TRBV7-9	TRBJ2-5	TGTGCCAGCAGCTTAGGGGCTGTCCAAGAGACCCAGTACTTC	CASSLGAVQETQYF
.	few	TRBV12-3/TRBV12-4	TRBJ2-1	TGTGCCAGCAGTTTCATGTACAATGAGCAGTTCTTC	CASSFMYNEQFF
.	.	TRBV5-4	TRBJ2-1	TGTGCCAGCAGCTTAGGAGGAGCCTCCTACAATGAGCAGTTCTTC	CASSLGGASYNEQFF
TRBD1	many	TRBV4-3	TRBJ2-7	TGCGCCAGCAGCCCGAGACAGGGGGGTCGGGACGAGCAGTACTTC	CASSPRQGGRDEQYF